This TCR beta chain was found in a study of cytomegalovirus exposure and HLA in healthy donors. Despite likely unrecorded immune exposures, the donors were nominally healthy at the time of sampling. Study findings and constraints: Rarity characterized most TCR sequences, yet some public TCRs appeared in many donors. Three chains linked to CMV were shown in vitro to be specific for CMV antigens.

The germline CDR1 and CDR2 sequences are SNHLY and FYNNEI. This CDR3 is built from 14 residues. Trimming took off 4 bases at V and 3 bases at J, with 12 bases between the two ends. Regarding this clone: Its antigen remains unidentified.

13 Jbeta primers and 60 Vbeta primers were used for the PCR. Per the original methods: Later analysis identified some 80 million unique TCR beta chains, 9 million to 12 million shared. Data came from immunoSEQ multiplex PCR; TCRdb stores just in-frame clones and leaves some out. From that table come the V and J calls and clone size; the DNA was used to work out D and trimming. The data show around 130,000 clones, 82% seen once. This TCR was sampled from a boy aged 5-17 years in good health and CMV-seronegative. Sequenced material: PBMCs. The V gene is TRBV2, the J gene TRBJ1-2; the D is unclear. For the CDR3, the DNA is TGTGCCAGCAGTGCCCCCTCCGGGGACTATGGCTACACCTTC. Its protein product is CASSAPSGDYGYTF. Combining the CDR3 with reference TRBV2 and TRBJ1-2 gives the whole variable domain EPEVTQTPSHQVTQMGQEVILRCVPISNHLYFYWYRQILGQKVEFLVSFYNNEISEKSEIFDDQFSVERPDGSNFTLKIRSTKLEDSAMYFCASSAPSGDYGYTFGSGTRLTVV.